This entry features one T cell receptor beta chain sequence. Its antigen is unknown. There are no base qualities to consult, and no much larger clone falls within one base. This sample is part of a study of CD8 T cells in acute hepatitis C reinfection (dated by TCRdb to about 2021). Regarding the complete study: The TCRbeta repertoire of CD8+ T cells specific for the HCV NS3-1073 epitope was profiled during acute infection and after viral clearance. A handful of spontaneous resolvers contributed paired acute and follow-up samples.

Genomic DNA was extracted from FACS-sorted cells, and TCRbeta chains were sequenced through the commercial immunoSEQ service. Per the source publication's procedure: ImmunoSEQ Analyzer software v3.0 and R v3.5.1 were the tools used to analyze the repertoire data. Sequences containing stop codons or out-of-frame rearrangements were removed, so only productive rearrangements were analyzed. The sequencing provider supplied the Simpson diversity, Shannon entropy, CDR3 length and nucleotide addition metrics. Clonotypes were grouped by frequency as dominant, sub-dominant, low or lowest abundance, and most analyses excluded clonotypes below 0.1%. Any CDR3 amino acid clonotype present in at least two subjects at a cumulative frequency of at least 0.5% was labeled public. This immuneACCESS table, as held by TCRdb, lists in-frame sequences with V and J called but not all clones. Of the missing ones, under half trace to an unresolved V gene in checked studies; the others have no known cause. D and trimming come from the DNA, and the V and J calls and clone size come from that table. This sample has 30,000 to 45,000 clones in its table, and around 85% of those were observed once. Of the sample, 10% to 11% falls within the top ten clones.

The paper's findings and limits, for the study overall: CDR3 sequences shared with other epitopes were rarely observed, and exact matching may have been limited by differing sequencing approaches. Only the TCRbeta chain was sequenced in bulk, so alphabeta pairing of public clonotypes could not be determined. High diversity was observed in NS3-1073 specific repertoires, and no significant differences in diversity were found between acute resolver, follow-up resolver and acute chronic samples. Regardless of outcome, about a dozen public clonotypes were found, and one public clonotype used V04-02/J02-02. No follow-up repertoires were available for chronically infected subjects, since NS3-1073 specific cells were too rare to be sorted.

The time point label, as the study defines it: naive CD8 control sorted from an acute-time-point sample. Enrolled in the Montreal Hepatitis C Cohort (HEPCO) in Canada, the donors were people who inject drugs, and these donors were followed every 3 months. A positive HCV RNA or antibody test that followed a negative test within the previous 24 weeks was the definition used for acute primary HCV infection. Antibodies against CD3, CD8 and CD45RO were used for surface staining, and dead cells were excluded with an aqua fixable dye. Among the cohort members were several spontaneous resolvers, with spontaneous resolution defined as HCV RNA clearance within 24 weeks. Frozen stocks of peripheral blood mononuclear cells were first thawed, after which negative isolation of CD8+ T cells was carried out using the MACS CD8+ T cell Isolation Kit. Cells were sorted on a BD FACSAria II cell sorter. The TCR was taken from a woman aged 18-35 years who spontaneously cleared hepatitis C infection. Sample: naive CD8+ T cells from PBMCs. The cell subset or site label for this specimen denotes: sorted total naive CD45RO-negative CD8+ T cells.

In nucleotides, the sequence is TGTGCCAGCAGCCAAATCGTAGCGGGAGGTTACAATGAGCAGTTCTTC. Translated, this gives CASSQIVAGGYNEQFF. The sequence is built from TRBV7-3 and TRBJ2-1, with 10 junctional bases fitting TRBD2. CDR1 and CDR2 were assigned from the germline V gene as SGHTA and FQGTGA. Trimming takes 5 bases off V and 4 bases off J; junction bases not matched to a gene: 8. Counted from cysteine to phenylalanine, this CDR3 has 16 amino acids. CDR3 DNA is the only sequence kept; it has 48 bases, read in frame from the first base.